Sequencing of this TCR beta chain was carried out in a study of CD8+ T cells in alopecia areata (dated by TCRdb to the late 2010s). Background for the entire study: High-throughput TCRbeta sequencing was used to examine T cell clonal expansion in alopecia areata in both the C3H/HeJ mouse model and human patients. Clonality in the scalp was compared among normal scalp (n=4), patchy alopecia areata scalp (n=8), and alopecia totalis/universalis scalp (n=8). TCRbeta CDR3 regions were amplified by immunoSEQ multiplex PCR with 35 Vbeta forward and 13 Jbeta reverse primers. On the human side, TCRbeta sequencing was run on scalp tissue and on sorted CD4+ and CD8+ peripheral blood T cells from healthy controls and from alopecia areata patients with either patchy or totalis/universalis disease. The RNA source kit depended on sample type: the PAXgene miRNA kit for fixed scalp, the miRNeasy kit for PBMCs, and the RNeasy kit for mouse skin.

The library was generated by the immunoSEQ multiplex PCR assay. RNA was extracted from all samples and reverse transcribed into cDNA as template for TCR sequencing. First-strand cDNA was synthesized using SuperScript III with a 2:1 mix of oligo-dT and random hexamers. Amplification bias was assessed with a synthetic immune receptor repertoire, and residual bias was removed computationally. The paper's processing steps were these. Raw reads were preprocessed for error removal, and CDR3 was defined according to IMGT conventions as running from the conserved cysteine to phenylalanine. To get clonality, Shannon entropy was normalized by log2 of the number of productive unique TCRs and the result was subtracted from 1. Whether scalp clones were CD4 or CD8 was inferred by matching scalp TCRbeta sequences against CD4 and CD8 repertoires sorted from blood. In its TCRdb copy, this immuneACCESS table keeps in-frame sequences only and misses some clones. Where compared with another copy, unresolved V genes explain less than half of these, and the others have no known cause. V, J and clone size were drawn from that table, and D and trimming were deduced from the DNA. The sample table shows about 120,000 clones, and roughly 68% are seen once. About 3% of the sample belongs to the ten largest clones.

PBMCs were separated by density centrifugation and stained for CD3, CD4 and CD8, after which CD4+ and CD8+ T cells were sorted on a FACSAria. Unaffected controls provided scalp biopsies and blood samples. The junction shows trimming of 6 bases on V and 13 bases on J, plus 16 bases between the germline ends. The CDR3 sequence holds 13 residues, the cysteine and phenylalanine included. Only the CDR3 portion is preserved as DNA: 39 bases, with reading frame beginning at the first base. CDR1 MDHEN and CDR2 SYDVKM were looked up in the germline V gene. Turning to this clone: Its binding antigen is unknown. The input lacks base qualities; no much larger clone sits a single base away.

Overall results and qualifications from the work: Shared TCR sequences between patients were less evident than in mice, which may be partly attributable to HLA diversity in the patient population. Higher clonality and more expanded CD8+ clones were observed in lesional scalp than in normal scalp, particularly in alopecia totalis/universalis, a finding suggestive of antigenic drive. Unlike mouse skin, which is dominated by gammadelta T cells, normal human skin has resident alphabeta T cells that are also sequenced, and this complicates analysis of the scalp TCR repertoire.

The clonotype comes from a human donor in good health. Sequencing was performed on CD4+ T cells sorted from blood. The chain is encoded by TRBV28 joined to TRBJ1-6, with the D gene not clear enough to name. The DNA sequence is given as TGTGCCAGCAGAACTACGGGAGGTCCCCCCCTCCACTTT. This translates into CASRTTGGPPLHF.